The clone carrying this T cell receptor beta chain has just a few counts. Its antigen is unknown. The sample belongs to a study of human T cells and chemical hapten exposure. The time point here: patch test 3, about 24 weeks after DPC sensitization. Stated treatment: therapeutic diphenylcyclopropenone sensitization with weekly scalp DPC. The starting material, unfractionated whole blood, was used for total RNA extraction. The study drew its donors from alopecia patients who were 18 to 70 years old and suitable for DPC. Broader study findings: Relative to control repertoires, expanded TCRs gave rise to significantly more large CDR3 similarity clusters. DPC sensitization did not alter TCRs above 1 in 1000 frequency.

Germline CDR1 SEHNR, CDR2 FQNEAQ (reference sequence). V was pared by 11 bases and J by 0 bases, with 8 bases of the junction left unmatched. CDR3 length: 16 residues. One entry per CDR3 protein results from TCRdb running MiXCR on the RACE reads. The table records fewer than 50,000 distinct CDR3 sequences, over 7.5% of them present only once. This receptor was identified in a man aged 50-59 years with alopecia areata. Some clones in this sample may be carry-over from other donors' samples. The genes are TRBV7-9 and TRBJ2-6; 9 nucleotides match TRBD1. The source was whole blood, collected in connection with sensitization to the hapten diphenylcyclopropenone (DPC). In DNA form, the CDR3 reads TGTGCCGGAGACAGGGGGGACTTCTCTGGGGCCAACGTCCTGACTTTC. Its protein is CAGDRGDFSGANVLTF.